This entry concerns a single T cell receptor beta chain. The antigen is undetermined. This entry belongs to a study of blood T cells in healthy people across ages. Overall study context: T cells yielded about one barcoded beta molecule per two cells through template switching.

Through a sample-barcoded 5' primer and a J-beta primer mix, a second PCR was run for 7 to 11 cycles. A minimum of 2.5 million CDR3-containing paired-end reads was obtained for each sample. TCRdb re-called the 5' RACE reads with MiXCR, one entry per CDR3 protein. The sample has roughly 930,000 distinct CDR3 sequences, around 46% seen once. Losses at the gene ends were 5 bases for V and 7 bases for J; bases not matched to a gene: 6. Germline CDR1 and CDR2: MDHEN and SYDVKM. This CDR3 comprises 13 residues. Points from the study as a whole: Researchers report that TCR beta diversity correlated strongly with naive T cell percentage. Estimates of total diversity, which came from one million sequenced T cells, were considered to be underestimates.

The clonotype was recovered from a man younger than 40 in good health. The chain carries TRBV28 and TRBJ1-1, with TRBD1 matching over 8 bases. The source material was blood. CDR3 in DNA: TGTGCCAGCAGTGATCAGGGGGCGAATGAAGCTTTCTTT. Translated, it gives CASSDQGANEAFF.